This T cell receptor beta chain was obtained from a study of cytomegalovirus exposure and HLA in healthy donors. Germline CDR1 WNHNN, CDR2 SYGVQD (reference sequence). This CDR3 region has 13 residues. V lost 4 bases and J lost 2, with 9 bases in between. The PCR employed 60 Vbeta primers together with 13 Jbeta primers. The table came from immunoSEQ multiplex PCR; TCRdb's copy has only in-frame clones and leaves some out. The sample contains approximately 97,000 clones, approximately 87% of which appear only once. The sequence was obtained from a man aged 40-49 years in good health and CMV-seronegative. The sample taken for sequencing was PBMCs. The genes are TRBV10-1 and TRBJ2-7; tentative D call: TRBD1 (5 bases). The CDR3 DNA follows: TGCGCCAGCAGTGTCACAGGAACCTACGAGCAGTACTTC. As protein: CASSVTGTYEQYF.